This TCR beta chain was identified during a study of blood T cell repertoires in COVID-19. Study-wide background: Researchers got acute and convalescent COVID-19 samples from the United States, Italy and Spain. PBMCs, B-cell-depleted T cells, or T cells were the source of the cDNA or gDNA that made up the material.

Under the authors' procedure: Estimation of nucleated cell counts relied on the amplification of reference gene primers. Profiling relied on immunoSEQ multiplex PCR, and the TCRdb table lists in-frame clones only, not all of them. V and J calls plus clone size are reproduced from that table; the DNA served to infer D and trimming. This sample carries under 150,000 clones, around 88% of them seen once, and the ten largest clones take around 20%. The germline V and J ends were trimmed by 3 bases and 2 bases, with 11 bases remaining between them. The germline V gene has CDR1 KGHSH and CDR2 LQKENI. The CDR3 consists of 15 residues.

The sequenced material came from peripheral blood. The rearrangement uses TRBV18 and TRBJ1-3; D gene uncertain. The receptor's source is a man over 45 with active or convalescent COVID-19. The CDR3 DNA is TGTGCCAGCTCACCTCGGGGTTTGGCTGGAAACACCATATATTTT. This encodes CASSPRGLAGNTIYF.